Each of the 8 T cell receptor beta chains below was sequenced from the same sample in a study of molecular identifiers for immune sequencing clone quantification. Each CDR3 protein gets one entry after TCRdb re-called the PCR reads with MiXCR. The sample yields 300,000 to 400,000 distinct CDR3 sequences, roughly 24% seen once. The sample was naive CD8+ T cells from blood, with Jurkat cell RNA spiked in. Subset: FACS-sorted CD8+CD4-CCR7+CD45RA+ naive T cells. The receptors stem from a human donor in good health. Some libraries in this study had Jurkat cell RNA spiked in.

This clonotype was seen at least ten times. The chain has TRBV15 and TRBJ2-2; D perhaps matches TRBD1 (5 bases). V lost 0 bases to trimming and J lost 6 bases, with 11 bases between them. CDR3 length: 15 residues. Germline V gene data show CDR1 as LNHNV and CDR2 as YYDKDF (reference sequence). Written as DNA, the CDR3 is TGTGCCACCAGCAGAGACAGGGTCTTTTCCGGGGAGCTGTTTTTT. Protein product: CATSRDRVFSGELFF.

With regard to this clonotype: A read error may explain this, as a much larger clone is one base away. The chain employs TRBV6-2 or TRBV6-3 and TRBJ1-1; D gene uncertain. Germline CDR1 and CDR2: MNHEY and SVGEGT. This CDR3 region has 13 residues. Trimming took off 2 bases at V and 6 bases at J, with 10 bases between the two ends. The CDR3 loop is CASSYRRPAEAFF. The CDR3 region has the DNA TGTGCCAGCAGTTACAGGAGGCCCGCTGAAGCTTTCTTT.

This clonotype has only a few counts. The V gene is TRBV7-6, the J gene TRBJ2-3; 10 bases are shared with TRBD2. The CDR3 totals 20 residues. The germline gives CDR1 SGHVS, CDR2 FNYEAQ. J lost 0 bases, V lost 2 bases, and 14 bases had no gene match. The CDR3 here is CASSLREAGGKRTSTDTQYF. DNA for the CDR3: TGTGCCAGCAGCTTACGCGAAGCGGGGGGGAAGCGGACTAGCACAGATACGCAGTATTTT.

Comment on this clonotype: A much larger clone sits a single nucleotide away, making a read error possible. The V call is TRBV7-9, the J call TRBJ1-5, with D uncertain. Germline V CDR1 and CDR2: SEHNR, FQNEAQ (reference sequence). This CDR3 is 12 amino acids long. The CDR3 sequence is CPSSFAGQPQHF. CDR3 coding DNA: TGTCCCAGCAGCTTTGCTGGTCAGCCCCAGCATTTT.

The chain combines TRBV2 with TRBJ2-3; no clear D gene. This CDR3 spans 14 amino acids. CDR1 is SNHLY and CDR2 is FYNNEI in the germline V gene. Trimming pared 2 bases from V and 2 bases from J, leaving 8 bases between. CDR3 in DNA: TGTGCCAGCAGTGAACCGGGTTCCACAGATACGCAGTATTTT. Its protein is CASSEPGSTDTQYF.

At least ten counts were recorded for this clonotype. This rearrangement joins TRBV13 to TRBJ1-2; possibly TRBD1 for D (5 bases). Germline V gene sequence: CDR1 PRHDT, CDR2 FYEKMQ (reference sequence). There are 12 residues in the CDR3. V shed 5 bases and J shed 7 bases, with 11 bases lying between them. The CDR3 DNA reads TGTGCCAGCAGCCCGCTAGGGGCTGGCTACACCTTC. Protein: CASSPLGAGYTF.

This clonotype has just a few counts. This sequence joins TRBV11-2 and TRBJ2-5; 7 nucleotides line up with TRBD1. The CDR3 is 16 amino acids. The germline CDR1 and CDR2 sequences are SGHAT and FQNNGV. The ends lost 1 base at V and 2 bases at J; junction bases unmatched: 7. The CDR3 DNA is TGTGCCAGCAGCTTAGTAGTCAGGGGGTCACAAGAGACCCAGTACTTC. It translates to CASSLVVRGSQETQYF.

This chain uses TRBV4-3 with TRBJ2-7; D not certain. Trimming took 0 bases from V and 4 from J, leaving 13 bases between them. CDR3 length: 15 amino acids. In germline, CDR1 is LGHNA, CDR2 YSLEER. The CDR3 DNA reads TGCGCCAGCAGCCAAGATTGGGAAGCTCAATACGAGCAGTACTTC. As protein: CASSQDWEAQYEQYF.